Below, 30 T cell receptor beta chains from the same sample are listed, as sequenced in a study of cytomegalovirus exposure and HLA in healthy donors. Produced via immunoSEQ multiplex PCR; TCRdb's table is partial and in-frame only. Of some 330,000 clones listed, just over 85% are singletons. The sequenced material came from PBMCs. The receptors come from a woman aged 18-29 years in good health and CMV-seronegative.

The rearrangement uses TRBV4-3 and TRBJ1-5; D not certain. Germline V lookup: CDR1 LGHNA, CDR2 YSLEER. Trimming cost V 0 bases and J 1 base, with 13 bases left between them. The CDR3 is 17 amino acids. CDR3 in DNA: TGCGCCAGCAGCCAAGATCGAATCGGCGGCAGCAATCAGCCCCAGCATTTT. This sequence encodes CASSQDRIGGSNQPQHF.

This sequence joins TRBV6-1 and TRBJ1-4; 8 bases fit TRBD1. V lost 6 bases, J lost 12 bases, and 15 bases stayed unmatched. The CDR3 totals 15 residues. Germline loops: CDR1 MNHNS, CDR2 SASEGT. The CDR3 coding sequence is TGTGCCAGCAGCTCACAGGGGGTAGGGGTCTGGGAACTGTTTTTT. Protein product: CASSSQGVGVWELFF.

The chain uses TRBV18 and TRBJ2-7, with 12 bases aligning to TRBD1. Germline CDR1 and CDR2: KGHSH and LQKENI. V lost 3 bases to trimming and J lost 3 bases; unmatched junction nucleotides: 3. The length of the CDR3 is 15 residues. The CDR3 is CASSPGTGGIYEQYF. The CDR3 DNA reads TGTGCCAGCTCACCCGGGACAGGGGGCATCTACGAGCAGTACTTC.

The chain has TRBV27 and TRBJ2-7, with 7 positions matching TRBD1. The V segment lost 4 bases and the J segment 4 bases; nucleotides outside the gene matches: 13. The length of the CDR3 is 16 residues. The germline gives CDR1 MNHEY, CDR2 SMNVEV (reference sequence). The chain's CDR3 is CASSSMVEGQIYEQYF. DNA for the CDR3: TGTGCCAGCAGTTCTATGGTAGAGGGACAGATTTACGAGCAGTACTTC.

The chain recombines TRBV5-4 with TRBJ2-2; D is unclear. The CDR3 is 15 residues long. The V end lost 0 bases, the J end lost 3 bases, and 9 bases lay between the germline ends. The germline V gene encodes CDR1 SGHNT and CDR2 YYREEE (reference sequence). CDR3 residues: CASSLGGIYTGELFF. CDR3 in DNA: TGTGCCAGCAGCTTGGGAGGTATTTACACCGGGGAGCTGTTTTTT.

J is TRBJ2-1 and V is TRBV7-3; a possible D gene is TRBD2 (6 bases). CDR3 length equals 15 residues. Germline V gives CDR1 SGHTA, CDR2 FQGTGA. Trimming took 3 bases from V and 2 from J, leaving 11 bases between them. The CDR3 here is CASSLAEGTYNEQFF. CDR3 DNA sequence: TGTGCCAGCAGCTTGGCGGAGGGGACCTACAATGAGCAGTTCTTC.

V usage is TRBV19 and J usage is TRBJ2-7, with TRBD1 matching over 9 bases. From germline, CDR1 is LNHDA and CDR2 SQIVND (reference sequence). The ends lost 5 bases at V and 2 bases at J; junction bases unmatched: 1. CDR3 size: 13 residues. The CDR3 loop is CASSGDRAYEQYF. The DNA for the CDR3 is TGTGCCAGTAGTGGGGACAGGGCCTACGAGCAGTACTTC.

Only a few counts were recorded for this clone. The genes are TRBV9 and TRBJ2-7; 7 bases line up with TRBD1. Germline CDR1 SGDLS, CDR2 YYNGEE. V lost 4 bases to trimming and J lost 2 bases; unmatched junction nucleotides: 6. The length of the CDR3 is 14 residues. The CDR3 spells CASSLGTATYEQYF. The DNA for the CDR3 is TGTGCCAGCAGCCTGGGGACAGCTACCTACGAGCAGTACTTC.

The chain joins TRBV6-1 to TRBJ2-1, with TRBD2 as a possible D gene (5 bases). The germline gives CDR1 MNHNS, CDR2 SASEGT. CDR3 length equals 16 residues. The V and J ends lost 4 bases and 0 bases respectively, with 13 bases between them. The CDR3: CASSASTSTSYNEQFF. The CDR3 DNA sequence: TGTGCCAGCAGTGCTTCAACTAGTACCTCCTACAATGAGCAGTTCTTC.

V and J are TRBV28 and TRBJ1-1; 9 bases are shared with TRBD1. This CDR3 has 14 amino acids. The ends lost 6 bases at V and 3 bases at J; junction bases unmatched: 5. The germline V gene has CDR1 MDHEN and CDR2 SYDVKM. The CDR3 DNA follows: TGTGCCAGCAGAACGAGGACAGGGGACACTGAAGCTTTCTTT. It specifies CASRTRTGDTEAFF.

This clone appeared a single time. The chain has TRBV5-4 and TRBJ2-3, with 9 bases that match TRBD2. Unmatched junction bases numbered 8, after V lost 5 bases and J lost 7 bases. CDR3 size: 14 residues. The germline V gene encodes CDR1 SGHNT and CDR2 YYREEE (reference sequence). Here the CDR3 reads CASRPGLAYHTQYF. As DNA, the CDR3 is TGTGCCAGCAGGCCGGGACTAGCCTATCATACGCAGTATTTT.

The chain uses TRBV5-6 and TRBJ1-5, with 7 bases that match TRBD1. Germline CDR1 and CDR2: SGHDT and YYEEEE. With V trimmed by 1 base and J by 0 bases, 1 base remained unmatched. This CDR3 is 15 amino acids long. The CDR3 loop reads CASSLNRGSNQPQHF. CDR3 nucleotide sequence: TGTGCCAGCAGCTTGAACAGGGGTAGCAATCAGCCCCAGCATTTT.

This chain links TRBV7-8 with TRBJ1-4; D not certain. Per the germline V gene, CDR1 is SGHVS and CDR2 is FQNEAQ. Trimming shortened V by 1 base and J by 5 bases, and 11 bases separated the two germline ends. This CDR3 is built from 15 residues. The CDR3 DNA is TGTGCCAGCAGCTTAGGGCGGGTGGGGAATGAAAAACTGTTTTTT. Translating it yields CASSLGRVGNEKLFF.

This sequence joins TRBV10-3 and TRBJ2-7; D is unclear. Trimming took off 0 bases at V and 6 bases at J, with 12 bases between the two ends. The CDR3 is 14 amino acids. Germline-derived CDR1 and CDR2 are ENHRY and SYGVKD. The CDR3 coding sequence is TGTGCCATCAGTGAGTCGGCAACCCTCTCCGAGCAGTACTTC. Its protein product is CAISESATLSEQYF.

The rearrangement links TRBV5-1 to TRBJ1-1, with 7 bases that match TRBD1. The CDR3 spans 17 residues. The germline V gene has CDR1 SGHRS and CDR2 YFSETQ. With V trimmed by 3 bases and J by 3 bases, 14 bases remained unmatched. CDR3 bases: TGCGCCAGCAGCTCCAAACCCCAACGACAGGGTTACACTGAAGCTTTCTTT. Amino acid sequence: CASSSKPQRQGYTEAFF.

This chain uses TRBV6-6 with TRBJ2-7, with D perhaps matching TRBD1 (8 bases). CDR3 size: 15 residues. Germline V CDR1 and CDR2: MNHNY, SVGAGI (reference sequence). With 6 bases removed from V and 0 bases from J, the gap between germline ends came to 15 bases. CDR3 sequence reads: CASSIQGGSSYEQYF. DNA of the CDR3: TGTGCCAGCAGCATACAGGGGGGGAGCTCCTACGAGCAGTACTTC.

J is TRBJ2-7 and V is TRBV6-5, with D possibly matching TRBD2 (6 bases). CDR1 and CDR2 from the germline V gene are MNHEY and SVGAGI. With 6 bases removed from V and 9 bases from J, the gap between germline ends came to 15 bases. This CDR3 has 12 amino acids. This chain's CDR3 is CASRSPGGRQYF. Here the CDR3 DNA reads TGTGCCAGCAGGTCCCCTGGGGGGAGGCAGTACTTC.

V usage is TRBV28 and J usage is TRBJ2-5; D perhaps matches TRBD1 (5 bases). V was clipped by 5 bases and J by 4 bases, with 14 bases between them. CDR1 is MDHEN, CDR2 SYDVKM, per germline. The CDR3 covers 14 residues. This CDR3 reads CASSGSGSGETQYF. The CDR3 nucleotides are TGTGCCAGCAGTGGATCAGGGTCCGGAGAGACCCAGTACTTC.

This chain uses TRBV5-4 with TRBJ2-7; TRBD2 might be the D (6 bases). CDR1 is SGHNT, CDR2 YYREEE, per germline (reference sequence). This CDR3 spans 16 amino acids. With 4 bases removed from V and 6 bases from J, the gap between germline ends came to 23 bases. The CDR3 DNA follows: TGTGCCAGCAGCCATGGGTCGGCTAGCGACTCCCGCGAGCAGTACTTC. It yields the protein CASSHGSASDSREQYF.

This chain uses TRBV2 with TRBJ2-2; 9 bases fit TRBD1. With 5 bases clipped from V and 4 bases from J, the junction kept 8 bases outside the gene matches. This CDR3 comprises 16 residues. Germline V lookup: CDR1 SNHLY, CDR2 FYNNEI. The CDR3 region has the DNA TGTGCCAGCAGTAAGACCGGGACAGGGACCACCGGGGAGCTGTTTTTT. Translation gives CASSKTGTGTTGELFF.

The chain recombines TRBV9 with TRBJ2-2; D is unresolved. Germline CDR1 and CDR2: SGDLS and YYNGEE. This CDR3 is built from 15 residues. The germline V and J ends were trimmed by 0 bases and 7 bases, with 13 bases remaining between them. The CDR3 sequence is CASSVEESAVGELFF. DNA for the CDR3: TGTGCCAGCAGCGTAGAAGAATCGGCGGTCGGGGAGCTGTTTTTT.

The sample holds a few counts of this clone. J is TRBJ1-5 and V is TRBV29-1; D unclear. V lost 4 bases to trimming and J lost 5 bases, with 12 bases between them. The germline CDR1 and CDR2 sequences are SQVTM and ANQGSEA. The CDR3 runs 13 residues. The CDR3 DNA sequence: TGCAGCGTTGGGGAGCAGGTGGATCAGCCCCAGCATTTT. It encodes CSVGEQVDQPQHF.

The rearrangement uses TRBV6-5 and TRBJ2-2; perhaps TRBD1 as D (5 bases). Germline CDR1 and CDR2: MNHEY and SVGAGI. CDR3 length equals 16 residues. Trimming took off 2 bases at V and 5 bases at J, with 15 bases between the two ends. The CDR3 bases are TGTGCCAGCAGTTACGGGAAAGGGGTCGGGACCGGGGAGCTGTTTTTT. This translates into CASSYGKGVGTGELFF.

V usage is TRBV5-4 and J usage is TRBJ1-2; 7 bases match TRBD1. Germline CDR1 SGHNT, CDR2 YYREEE (reference sequence). V dropped 0 bases and J dropped 3; count of bases not matched to a gene: 8. The CDR3 has 16 amino acids. The CDR3 nucleotides are TGTGCCAGCAGCTTGGGTTGGGACAGCTGGGACTATGGCTACACCTTC. Protein product: CASSLGWDSWDYGYTF.

The J gene is TRBJ2-6, the V gene TRBV28; 8 positions match TRBD1. Germline V gene sequence: CDR1 MDHEN, CDR2 SYDVKM. There are 14 residues in the CDR3. The trim removed 8 bases at V and 2 bases at J, leaving 2 bases unmatched. CDR3 region: CASRRGPGANVLTF. In DNA, the CDR3 is TGTGCCAGCCGCAGGGGGCCTGGGGCCAACGTCCTGACTTTC.

The chain combines TRBV6-5 with TRBJ2-1; D is perhaps TRBD2 (5 bases). The germline V and J ends were trimmed by 8 bases and 4 bases, with 12 bases remaining between them. Germline-derived CDR1 and CDR2 are MNHEY and SVGAGI. The CDR3 contains 13 residues. This chain's CDR3 is CASRFLAYNEQFF. The CDR3 bases are TGTGCCAGCCGTTTCCTAGCTTACAATGAGCAGTTCTTC.

V gene TRBV6-5 combines with J gene TRBJ1-5, with 11 bases fitting TRBD1. The length of the CDR3 is 15 residues. Germline CDR1 is MNHEY and CDR2 is SVGAGI. J lost 6 bases, V lost 5 bases, and 6 bases had no gene match. CDR3 bases: TGTGCCAGCAGTCGCGGACAGGGGGCAGGTCAGCCCCAGCATTTT. It codes for CASSRGQGAGQPQHF.

The rearrangement uses TRBV28 and TRBJ2-2, with 13 positions matching TRBD2. The CDR3 is made up of 16 amino acids. Germline CDR1 and CDR2: MDHEN and SYDVKM. J lost 6 bases, V lost 7 bases, and 8 bases had no gene match. The CDR3 region is CASTHWGLAGPGELFF. The DNA for the CDR3 is TGTGCCAGCACCCACTGGGGACTAGCGGGGCCCGGGGAGCTGTTTTTT.

This clone was seen only a few times. This rearrangement joins TRBV4-3 to TRBJ1-2, with 7 bases lining up with TRBD1. The V segment lost 4 bases and the J segment 4 bases; nucleotides outside the gene matches: 6. The CDR3 has 14 amino acids. Germline-derived CDR1 and CDR2 are LGHNA and YSLEER. The CDR3: CASSLDRDGYGYTF. The CDR3 coding sequence is TGCGCCAGCAGCCTTGACAGGGATGGCTATGGCTACACCTTC.

The rearrangement uses TRBV5-1 and TRBJ2-7; 10 bases fit TRBD1. Germline CDR1 is SGHRS and CDR2 is YFSETQ. V lost 4 bases, J lost 0 bases, and 13 bases stayed unmatched. CDR3 length: 18 residues. CDR3 bases: TGCGCCAGCAGCCCGGGGGGACAGGGGACACTGGACTCCTACGAGCAGTACTTC. Translation gives CASSPGGQGTLDSYEQYF.